These T cell receptor beta chains were read from a single sample in a study of shared clonotypes between healthy human individuals. TCRdb's copy holds only in-frame clones and misses some; the assay was immunoSEQ multiplex PCR. Here the sample spans over 2 million clones, less than 95% being singletons. Sequencing input: naive CD4+ T cells from PBMCs. These receptors were taken from a man younger than 35 in good health. Some clones in this sample may be carry-over from other donors' samples. Both conserved end residues are part of each CDR3. A D gene is named only where the DNA matches it firmly. Size tells how often a clone was seen (once, few, many) or the class of an expanded clone, and some rows leave it out.

size,J,V,D,CDR3,DNA
once,TRBJ2-7,TRBV18,-,CASSPITRRLFYEQYF,TGTGCCAGCTCACCAATAACCCGGAGACTCTTCTACGAGCAGTACTTC
once,TRBJ2-7,TRBV6-1,TRBD1,CASSDGGTDRYEQYF,TGTGCCAGCAGTGATGGTGGGACAGACAGGTACGAGCAGTACTTC
-,TRBJ1-5,TRBV19,-,CASRVGVGQPQHF,TGTGCCAGTAGAGTGGGGGTTGGACAGCCCCAGCATTTT
-,TRBJ2-7,TRBV19,-,CASRSSSYEQYF,TGTGCCAGTAGAAGCAGCTCCTACGAGCAGTACTTC
-,TRBJ2-7,TRBV7-2,-,CASSLESTYNEQYF,TGTGCCAGCAGCTTAGAATCCACATACAACGAGCAGTACTTC
-,TRBJ2-7,TRBV29-1,-,CSVDRDNEQYF,TGCAGCGTTGACAGGGACAACGAGCAGTACTTC
-,TRBJ1-4,TRBV7-3,-,CASSQGTGEKLFF,TGTGCCAGCAGCCAGGGCACTGGTGAAAAACTGTTTTTT
-,TRBJ2-3,TRBV4-3,-,CASSQEPPEGTDTQYF,TGCGCCAGCAGCCAAGAGCCTCCGGAAGGCACAGATACGCAGTATTTT
-,TRBJ2-1,TRBV28,-,CASSLSGGQKEQFF,TGTGCCAGCAGTTTATCCGGCGGCCAGAAAGAGCAGTTCTTC
-,TRBJ1-5,TRBV19,-,CASSNLPAQPQHF,TGTGCCAGTAGTAATCTTCCTGCTCAGCCCCAGCATTTT
-,TRBJ2-3,TRBV5-1,TRBD1,CASSGTGTGVDTQYF,TGCGCCAGCAGCGGGACCGGGACAGGGGTGGATACGCAGTATTTT
once,TRBJ1-1,TRBV2,-,CASSGQTNTEAFF,TGTGCCAGCAGTGGGCAGACAAACACTGAAGCTTTCTTT
-,TRBJ2-5,TRBV5-1,TRBD1,CASSLAWTGKGEQYF,TGCGCCAGCAGCTTGGCTTGGACAGGAAAAGGTGAGCAGTACTTC
-,TRBJ2-7,TRBV7-2,-,CASSLRGPETYEQYF,TGTGCCAGCAGCTTACGAGGGCCGGAGACCTACGAGCAGTACTTC
-,TRBJ2-5,TRBV5-1,TRBD1,CASSRGTDQETQYF,TGCGCCAGCAGCCGTGGGACAGACCAAGAGACCCAGTACTTC
-,TRBJ2-2,TRBV5-4,TRBD2,CASSLAGRAGTGELFF,TGTGCCAGCAGCTTGGCCGGGAGGGCCGGCACCGGGGAGCTGTTTTTT
-,TRBJ2-1,TRBV11-3,TRBD2,CASSLDHTSGTHEQFF,TGTGCCAGCAGCTTAGATCACACTAGCGGGACCCATGAGCAGTTCTTC
few,TRBJ1-3,TRBV15,-,CATSRVPVSGNTIYF,TGTGCCACCAGCAGAGTACCGGTCTCTGGAAACACCATATATTTT
-,TRBJ2-5,TRBV29-1,TRBD1,CSVGNRGLGQETQYF,TGCAGCGTTGGTAACAGGGGGCTAGGACAAGAGACCCAGTACTTC
-,TRBJ2-3,TRBV7-3,-,CASSSPTDTQYF,TGTGCCAGCAGCTCCCCCACAGATACGCAGTATTTT
-,TRBJ1-2,TRBV5-4,TRBD1,CASSLAPTGENGYTF,TGTGCCAGCAGCTTGGCCCCCACAGGGGAGAATGGCTACACCTTC
once,TRBJ2-1,TRBV4-3,TRBD1,CASSPSGRGRSYNEQFF,TGCGCCAGCAGCCCCTCGGGCAGGGGGCGATCGTACAATGAGCAGTTCTTC
-,TRBJ1-5,TRBV28,-,CASRDGTRSNQPQHF,TGTGCCAGCAGAGATGGGACAAGGAGCAATCAGCCCCAGCATTTT
-,TRBJ2-7,TRBV27,TRBD1,CASSKLDRVGEQYF,TGTGCCAGCAGTAAACTAGACAGGGTAGGCGAGCAGTACTTC
-,TRBJ1-4,TRBV7-2,-,CASSPPGTLLGSEKLFF,TGTGCCAGCAGCCCGCCCGGGACACTCTTGGGGAGCGAAAAACTGTTTTTT
once,TRBJ1-1,TRBV4-1,TRBD1,CASSRTGVGTEAFF,TGCGCCAGCAGCCGGACAGGGGTGGGGACTGAAGCTTTCTTT
-,TRBJ2-2,TRBV5-1,TRBD1,CASSFYGQGAPGELFF,TGCGCCAGCAGCTTTTACGGACAGGGGGCTCCCGGGGAGCTGTTTTTT
-,TRBJ1-1,TRBV6-4,-,CASSHQGRSLDTEAFF,TGTGCCAGCAGCCATCAGGGACGTAGCTTAGACACTGAAGCTTTCTTT
once,TRBJ2-1,TRBV30,-,CAWSVRGGLGQFF,TGTGCCTGGAGTGTACGGGGCGGGCTCGGGCAGTTCTTC
-,TRBJ2-2,TRBV13,-,CASSFGLLYTGELFF,TGTGCCAGCAGCTTTGGACTTCTCTACACCGGGGAGCTGTTTTTT
-,TRBJ2-6,TRBV6-1,-,CASSGQWGQESSGANVLTF,TGTGCCAGCAGTGGACAGTGGGGGCAGGAGAGCTCTGGGGCCAACGTCCTGACTTTC
few,TRBJ1-1,TRBV2,-,CASSSTGFTEAFF,TGTGCCAGCAGTAGCACAGGGTTCACTGAAGCTTTCTTT
-,TRBJ2-3,TRBV27,TRBD2,CASTSQDGTSGSSNTDTQYF,TGTGCCAGCACCTCTCAGGACGGAACTAGCGGGAGTTCCAACACAGATACGCAGTATTTT
-,TRBJ2-3,TRBV5-4,TRBD2,CASSTLAGGPSDTQYF,TGTGCCAGCAGCACACTAGCGGGAGGGCCCTCAGATACGCAGTATTTT
-,TRBJ1-1,TRBV4-3,-,CASSQEFRLSTEAFF,TGCGCCAGCAGCCAAGAGTTCAGGCTGAGCACTGAAGCTTTCTTT
-,TRBJ1-6,TRBV6-6,TRBD1,CASADRDPYRNSPLHF,TGTGCCAGCGCCGACAGGGACCCCTATCGGAATTCACCCCTCCACTTT
once,TRBJ2-1,TRBV5-1,TRBD2,CASSTGLAGKADEQFF,TGCGCCAGCAGCACCGGACTAGCGGGAAAGGCGGATGAGCAGTTCTTC
-,TRBJ1-1,TRBV5-1,-,CASSLRGKGGTEAFF,TGCGCCAGCAGCTTGCGCGGCAAGGGTGGTACTGAAGCTTTCTTT
-,TRBJ2-7,TRBV19,-,CASSRAPGSSYEQYF,TGTGCCAGTAGTAGGGCCCCCGGGAGCTCCTACGAGCAGTACTTC
-,TRBJ1-3,TRBV7-2,-,CASSLGRGLTGNTIYF,TGTGCCAGCAGCTTGGGCCGGGGGCTTACTGGAAACACCATATATTTT
-,TRBJ1-5,TRBV6-5,-,CASSYTRGGEPQHF,TGTGCCAGCAGTTACACACGGGGGGGGGAGCCCCAGCATTTT
-,TRBJ2-2,TRBV4-3,-,CASSLHPGRENTGELFF,TGCGCCAGCAGCCTTCACCCGGGACGGGAAAACACCGGGGAGCTGTTTTTT
-,TRBJ1-5,TRBV2,-,CASSDLSNQPQHF,TGTGCCAGCAGTGACCTTAGCAATCAGCCCCAGCATTTT
-,TRBJ1-2,TRBV14,TRBD1,CASSQDRTGLAIGYTF,TGTGCCAGCAGCCAAGATCGGACAGGCTTGGCTATCGGCTACACCTTC
once,TRBJ1-2,TRBV6-5,TRBD1,CASSYAAGTGDYGYTF,TGTGCCAGCAGTTACGCGGCGGGGACAGGGGACTATGGCTACACCTTC
few,TRBJ2-2,TRBV5-1,TRBD2,CASSGLANTGELFF,TGCGCCAGCAGTGGACTAGCGAACACCGGGGAGCTGTTTTTT
-,TRBJ1-2,TRBV18,-,CASSPNMPDISGDYGYTF,TGTGCCAGCTCACCAAACATGCCCGACATCTCAGGAGACTATGGCTACACCTTC